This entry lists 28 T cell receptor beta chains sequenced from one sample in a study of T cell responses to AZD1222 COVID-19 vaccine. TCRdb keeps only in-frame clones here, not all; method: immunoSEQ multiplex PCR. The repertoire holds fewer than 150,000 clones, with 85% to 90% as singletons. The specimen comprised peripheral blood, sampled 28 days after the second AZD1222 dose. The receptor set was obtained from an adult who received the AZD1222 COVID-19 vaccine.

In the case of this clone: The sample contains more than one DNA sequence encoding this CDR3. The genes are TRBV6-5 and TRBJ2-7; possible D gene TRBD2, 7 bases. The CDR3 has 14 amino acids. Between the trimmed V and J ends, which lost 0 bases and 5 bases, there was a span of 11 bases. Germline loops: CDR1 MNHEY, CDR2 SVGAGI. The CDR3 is CASSYSRGAHEQYF. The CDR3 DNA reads TGTGCCAGCAGTTACTCTCGGGGGGCACACGAGCAGTACTTC.

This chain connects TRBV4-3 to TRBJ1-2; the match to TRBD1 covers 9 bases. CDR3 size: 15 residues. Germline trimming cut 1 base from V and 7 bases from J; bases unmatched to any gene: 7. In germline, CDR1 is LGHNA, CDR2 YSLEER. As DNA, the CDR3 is TGCGCCAGCAGCCAAGCCCGGACAGGGGCGGGTGGCTACACCTTC. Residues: CASSQARTGAGGYTF.

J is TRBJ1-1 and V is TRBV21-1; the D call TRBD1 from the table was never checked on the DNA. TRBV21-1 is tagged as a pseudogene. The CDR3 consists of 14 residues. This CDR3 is CASSARDRGLEAFF. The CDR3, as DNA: TGTGCCAGCAGCGCGCGGGACAGGGGCCTTGAAGCTTTCTTT.

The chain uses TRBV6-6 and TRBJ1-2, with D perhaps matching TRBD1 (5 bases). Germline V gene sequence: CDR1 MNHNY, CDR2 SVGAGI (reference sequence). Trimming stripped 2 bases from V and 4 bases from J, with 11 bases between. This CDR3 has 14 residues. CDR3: CASSYPQDTYGYTF. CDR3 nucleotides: TGTGCCAGCAGTTACCCACAGGATACCTATGGCTACACCTTC.

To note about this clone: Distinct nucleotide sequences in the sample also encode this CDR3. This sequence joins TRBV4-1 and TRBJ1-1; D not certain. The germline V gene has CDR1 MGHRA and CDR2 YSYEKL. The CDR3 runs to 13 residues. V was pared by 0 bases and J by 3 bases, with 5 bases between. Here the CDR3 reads CASSQDRDTEAFF. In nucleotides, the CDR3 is TGCGCCAGCAGCCAAGATCGGGACACTGAAGCTTTCTTT.

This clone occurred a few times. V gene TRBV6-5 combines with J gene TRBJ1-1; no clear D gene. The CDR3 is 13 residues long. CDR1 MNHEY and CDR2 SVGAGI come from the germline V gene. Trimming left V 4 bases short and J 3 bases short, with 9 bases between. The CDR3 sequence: CASSWGRDTEAFF. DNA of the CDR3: TGTGCCAGCAGTTGGGGAAGGGACACTGAAGCTTTCTTT.

CDR3 sequence (DNA): TGTGCCAGTAGCTCGGGCGGTTATGAAAAACTGTTTTTT. This translates into CASSSGGYEKLFF. The rearrangement uses TRBV19 and TRBJ1-4; D is uncertain. The CDR3 is 13 amino acids. V was trimmed by 6 bases and J by 6 bases, leaving 11 bases between them. From germline, CDR1 is LNHDA and CDR2 SQIVND (reference sequence).

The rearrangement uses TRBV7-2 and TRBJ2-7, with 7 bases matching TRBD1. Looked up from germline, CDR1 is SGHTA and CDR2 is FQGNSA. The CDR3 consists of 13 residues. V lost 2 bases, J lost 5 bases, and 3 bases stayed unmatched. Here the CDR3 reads CASSLYGQDEQYF. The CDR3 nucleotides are TGTGCCAGCAGCTTATATGGACAGGACGAGCAGTACTTC.

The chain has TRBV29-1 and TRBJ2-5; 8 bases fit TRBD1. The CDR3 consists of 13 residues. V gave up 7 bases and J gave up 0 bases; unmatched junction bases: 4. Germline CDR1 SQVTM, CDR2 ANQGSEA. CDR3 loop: CSGGQGNQETQYF. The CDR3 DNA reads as TGCAGCGGAGGACAGGGAAACCAAGAGACCCAGTACTTC.

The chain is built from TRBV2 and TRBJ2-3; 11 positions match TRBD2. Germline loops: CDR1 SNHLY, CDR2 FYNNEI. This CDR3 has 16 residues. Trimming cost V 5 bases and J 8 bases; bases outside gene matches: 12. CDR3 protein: CASSPGLAVLGGTQYF. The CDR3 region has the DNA TGTGCCAGCAGTCCGGGACTAGCGGTCTTAGGGGGTACGCAGTATTTT.

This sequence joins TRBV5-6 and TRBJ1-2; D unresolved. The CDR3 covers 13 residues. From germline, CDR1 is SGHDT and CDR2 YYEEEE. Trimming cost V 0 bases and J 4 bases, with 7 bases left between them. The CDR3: CASSLATSYGYTF. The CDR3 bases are TGTGCCAGCAGCTTGGCAACCTCCTATGGCTACACCTTC.

CDR3 in amino acids: CAWSGGVKEKLFF. CDR3 nucleotide sequence: TGTGCCTGGTCAGGTGGCGTAAAGGAAAAACTGTTTTTT. V gene TRBV30 combines with J gene TRBJ1-4; D gene ambiguous. With 5 bases removed from V and 8 bases from J, the gap between germline ends came to 15 bases. The CDR3 contains 13 residues. CDR1 is GTSNPN, CDR2 SVGIG, per germline (reference sequence).

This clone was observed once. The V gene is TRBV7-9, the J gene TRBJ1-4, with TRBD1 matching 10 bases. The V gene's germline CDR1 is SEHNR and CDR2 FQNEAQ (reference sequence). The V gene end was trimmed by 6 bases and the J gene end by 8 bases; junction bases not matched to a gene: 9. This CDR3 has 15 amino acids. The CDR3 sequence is CASRKGTGVREKLFF. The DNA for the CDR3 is TGTGCCAGCAGGAAAGGGACAGGGGTACGGGAAAAACTGTTTTTT.

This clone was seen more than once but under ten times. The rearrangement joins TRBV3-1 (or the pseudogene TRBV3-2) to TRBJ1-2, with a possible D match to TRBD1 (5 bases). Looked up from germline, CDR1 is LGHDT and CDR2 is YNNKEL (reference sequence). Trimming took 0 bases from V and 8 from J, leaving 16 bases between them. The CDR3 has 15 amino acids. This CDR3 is CASSQDGGGPRGYTF. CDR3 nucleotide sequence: TGTGCCAGCAGCCAAGATGGGGGAGGACCACGGGGCTACACCTTC.

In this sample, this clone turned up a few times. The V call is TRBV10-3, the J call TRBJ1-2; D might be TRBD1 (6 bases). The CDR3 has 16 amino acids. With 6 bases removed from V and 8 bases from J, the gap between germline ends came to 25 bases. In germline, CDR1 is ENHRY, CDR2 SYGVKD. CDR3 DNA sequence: TGTGCCATCAGGAGGGGGATTTCCAATATACCGTCGGGCTACACCTTC. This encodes CAIRRGISNIPSGYTF.

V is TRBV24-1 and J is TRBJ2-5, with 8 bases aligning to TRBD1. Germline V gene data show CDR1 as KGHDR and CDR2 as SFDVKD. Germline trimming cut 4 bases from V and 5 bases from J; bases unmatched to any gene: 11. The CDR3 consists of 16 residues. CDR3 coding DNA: TGTGCCACCAGTGAGTTACAGGGGGTAAATCGGGAGACCCAGTACTTC. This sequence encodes CATSELQGVNRETQYF.

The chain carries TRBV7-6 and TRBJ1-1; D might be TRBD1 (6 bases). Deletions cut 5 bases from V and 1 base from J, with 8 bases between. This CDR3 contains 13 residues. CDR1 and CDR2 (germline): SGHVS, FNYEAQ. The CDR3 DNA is TGTGCCAGCAGCGTGACAGGGAACACTGAAGCTTTCTTT. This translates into CASSVTGNTEAFF.

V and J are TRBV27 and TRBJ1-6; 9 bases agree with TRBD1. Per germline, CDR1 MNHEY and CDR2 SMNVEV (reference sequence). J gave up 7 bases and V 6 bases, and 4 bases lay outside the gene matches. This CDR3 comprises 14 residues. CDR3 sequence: CASSLDRGNSPLHF. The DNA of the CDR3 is TGTGCCAGCAGCCTGGACAGGGGCAATTCACCCCTCCACTTT.

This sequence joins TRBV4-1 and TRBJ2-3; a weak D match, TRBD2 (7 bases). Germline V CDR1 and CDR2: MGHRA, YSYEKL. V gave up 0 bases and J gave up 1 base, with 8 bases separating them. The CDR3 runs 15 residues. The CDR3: CASSQEGGGTDTQYF. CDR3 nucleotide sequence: TGCGCCAGCAGCCAAGAAGGGGGGGGCACAGATACGCAGTATTTT.

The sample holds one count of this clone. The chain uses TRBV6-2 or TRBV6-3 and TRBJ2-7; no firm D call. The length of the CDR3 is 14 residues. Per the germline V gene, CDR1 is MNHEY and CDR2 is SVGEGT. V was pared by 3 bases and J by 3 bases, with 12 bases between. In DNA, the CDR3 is TGTGCCAGCAGTTATTATCCGGGTTACTACGAGCAGTACTTC. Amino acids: CASSYYPGYYEQYF.

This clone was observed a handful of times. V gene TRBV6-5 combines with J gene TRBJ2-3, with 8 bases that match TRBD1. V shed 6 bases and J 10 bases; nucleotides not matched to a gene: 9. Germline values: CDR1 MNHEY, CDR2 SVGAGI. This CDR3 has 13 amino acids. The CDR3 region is CASSPTQGVSQYF. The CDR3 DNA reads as TGTGCCAGCAGCCCGACACAGGGGGTTTCGCAGTATTTT.

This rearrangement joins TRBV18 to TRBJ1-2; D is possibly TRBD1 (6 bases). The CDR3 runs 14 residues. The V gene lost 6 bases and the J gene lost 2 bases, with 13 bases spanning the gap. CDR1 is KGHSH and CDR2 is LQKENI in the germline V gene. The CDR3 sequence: CASSLDTGNYGYTF. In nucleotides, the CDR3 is TGTGCCAGCTCGTTAGATACAGGGAACTATGGCTACACCTTC.

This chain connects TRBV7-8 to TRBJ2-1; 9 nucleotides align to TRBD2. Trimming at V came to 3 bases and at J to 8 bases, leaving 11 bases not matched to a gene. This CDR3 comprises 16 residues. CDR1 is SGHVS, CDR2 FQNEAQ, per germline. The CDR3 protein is CASSFGSGSLLDEQFF. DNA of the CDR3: TGTGCCAGCAGCTTTGGTAGCGGGAGCCTCCTTGATGAGCAGTTCTTC.

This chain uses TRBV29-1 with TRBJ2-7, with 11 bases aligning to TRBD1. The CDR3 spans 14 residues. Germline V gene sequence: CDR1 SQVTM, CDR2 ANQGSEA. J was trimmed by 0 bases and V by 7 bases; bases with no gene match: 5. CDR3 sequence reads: CSATGTGGSYEQYF. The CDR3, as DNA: TGCAGCGCGACCGGGACAGGGGGCTCCTACGAGCAGTACTTC.

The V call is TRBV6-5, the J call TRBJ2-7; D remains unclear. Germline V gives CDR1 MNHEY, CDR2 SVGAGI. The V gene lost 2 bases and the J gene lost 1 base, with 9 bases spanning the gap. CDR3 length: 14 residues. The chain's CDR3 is CASSYMFPSYEQYF. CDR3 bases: TGTGCCAGCAGTTACATGTTTCCGTCCTACGAGCAGTACTTC.

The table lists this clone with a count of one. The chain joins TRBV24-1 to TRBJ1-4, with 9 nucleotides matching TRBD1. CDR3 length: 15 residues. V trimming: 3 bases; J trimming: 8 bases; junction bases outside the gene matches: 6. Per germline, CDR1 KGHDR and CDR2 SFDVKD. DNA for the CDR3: TGTGCCACCAGTGATCCGGGACAGGGTAGCGAAAAACTGTTTTTT. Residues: CATSDPGQGSEKLFF.

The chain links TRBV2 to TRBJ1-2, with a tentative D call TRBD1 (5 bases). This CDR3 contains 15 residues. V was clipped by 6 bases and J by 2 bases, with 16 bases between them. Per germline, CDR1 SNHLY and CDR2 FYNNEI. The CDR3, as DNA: TGTGCCAGCAGGGGCGGCAGGGTGGGCAACTATGGCTACACCTTC. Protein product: CASRGGRVGNYGYTF.

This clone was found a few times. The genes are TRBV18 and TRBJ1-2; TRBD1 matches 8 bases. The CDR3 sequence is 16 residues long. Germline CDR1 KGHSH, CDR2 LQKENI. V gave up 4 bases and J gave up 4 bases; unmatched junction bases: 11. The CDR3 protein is CASSRNSGQGAYGYTF. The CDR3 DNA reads TGTGCCAGCTCACGCAACTCTGGACAGGGCGCCTATGGCTACACCTTC.